Listed below are T cell receptor beta chains from one sample, sequenced in a study of T cell responses to AZD1222 COVID-19 vaccine. Profiled with immunoSEQ multiplex PCR; TCRdb holds only in-frame clones, not every one. The sample gives 110,000 to 150,000 clones, roughly 91% of which show up once; roughly 2% is in the top ten. The sequenced sample was peripheral blood, obtained 28 days after the second AZD1222 dose. These TCRs come from an adult who received the AZD1222 COVID-19 vaccine. The CDR3 runs from the conserved cysteine through the conserved F or W. The order of the fields is D gene, V gene, CDR3 protein. D genes are given only for firm matches.

D: TRBD2
V: TRBV10-3
CDR3: CASSGVGDEQYF

D: .
V: TRBV5-4
CDR3: CASAQGGGNSPLHF

D: TRBD1
V: TRBV7-3
CDR3: CASSLKQGANYGYTF

D: .
V: TRBV7-2
CDR3: CASSQQTWGTEAFF

D: .
V: TRBV7-2
CDR3: CASSSQQGGNQPQHF

D: TRBD1
V: TRBV9
CDR3: CASSPEDRYGVTF

D: TRBD2
V: TRBV4-1
CDR3: CASSLPQGGSGVIYNEQFF

D: TRBD1
V: TRBV12-3/TRBV12-4
CDR3: CASSLGQDYGYTF

D: TRBD1
V: TRBV2
CDR3: CASSTGVNSPLHF

D: .
V: TRBV3-1/TRBV3-2
CDR3: CASSHPRVSGSGNTIYF

D: .
V: TRBV28
CDR3: CASSPSVGDPNTEAFF

D: .
V: TRBV18
CDR3: CASSPLPFTEAFF

D: .
V: TRBV5-1
CDR3: CASSLPGLRNEQYF

D: .
V: TRBV18
CDR3: CASSANRGATNEKLFF

D: TRBD1
V: TRBV7-2
CDR3: CASSLDGTGNQPQHF

D: .
V: TRBV7-9
CDR3: CASSFPMNTEAFF

D: .
V: TRBV30
CDR3: CAWGAGYNEQFF

D: .
V: TRBV27
CDR3: CASSLTGLSGNTIYF

D: TRBD2
V: TRBV7-2
CDR3: CASSPAWAGENIQYF

D: .
V: TRBV9
CDR3: CASSGSLWIANYGYTF

D: .
V: TRBV18
CDR3: CASSEQGEQYF

D: .
V: TRBV19
CDR3: CASSMSGNTGELFF

D: TRBD1
V: TRBV9
CDR3: CASAPGQINYGYTF

D: .
V: TRBV5-4
CDR3: CASSTGPSNQPQHF

D: TRBD1
V: TRBV19
CDR3: CASISGGTGRPEAFF

D: .
V: TRBV4-1
CDR3: CASSQGRVGNQPQHF

D: .
V: TRBV7-3
CDR3: CASSPDGYNEQFF

D: .
V: TRBV7-2
CDR3: CASSLAPHTNYGYTF

D: .
V: TRBV18
CDR3: CASSPGQGSHEQYF

D: .
V: TRBV29-1
CDR3: CSVEGTRPNYGYTF

D: .
V: TRBV3-1/TRBV3-2
CDR3: CASSPYEGLLESDTQYF

D: .
V: TRBV28
CDR3: CASSLLDPSGTQYF

D: .
V: TRBV3-1/TRBV3-2
CDR3: CASSQDLYNEQFF

D: .
V: TRBV4-2
CDR3: CASSQEGGSGQPQHF

D: .
V: TRBV7-3
CDR3: CASSSPGGGELFF

D: .
V: TRBV5-1
CDR3: CASSLMGAEADTQYF

D: .
V: TRBV27
CDR3: CASSLRGPSGTEAFF

D: .
V: TRBV6-5
CDR3: CASSYEGGQSPLHF

D: .
V: TRBV6-1
CDR3: CASSENREAFF

D: .
V: TRBV5-4
CDR3: CASSVRDFNTEAFF

D: .
V: TRBV7-9
CDR3: CASSGFTGTSFYEQYF

D: TRBD2
V: TRBV2
CDR3: CASRTSGVSTDTQYF

D: .
V: TRBV5-1
CDR3: CASSSLSGPSYEQYF

D: .
V: TRBV5-1
CDR3: CASSLGGTDLEPQHF

D: TRBD2
V: TRBV9
CDR3: CASSPGTSGYNEQFF

D: .
V: TRBV7-2
CDR3: CASNFGGNSPLHF

D: .
V: TRBV2
CDR3: CASNPLRTSLADIQYF

D: .
V: TRBV7-9
CDR3: CASSFRVSQGNTEAFF

D: .
V: TRBV18
CDR3: CASSPSPAGQETQYF